The text below deals with one TCR beta chain. This clonotype was counted at least ten times. Its antigen is not yet known. Base-call qualities are not available, and no considerably larger clone is one nucleotide away. V and J are trimmed by 6 bases and 3 bases, and the gene matches miss 8 bases of the junction. According to the germline V gene, CDR1 reads MNHNS and CDR2 reads SASEGT. The CDR3 measures 14 amino acids from cysteine to phenylalanine. Only the CDR3 part of the read is kept: 42 bases, read in frame from the first base. Moderately to severely active disease, a Clinical Activity Score of at least 3, a NOSPECS grade of at least 4, and a duration under 3 months were present in ophthalmopathy patients. Any patient with an uncontrolled infection, another autoimmune disease, pregnancy or lactation was excluded. Diagnoses were established on the basis of clinical symptoms, serum thyroxine and TRAb, thyroid ultrasound, and orbital computed tomography. PBMCs were isolated from about 10 ml of fresh peripheral blood by Ficoll-Paque density gradient centrifugation. Trizol reagent was used to extract total RNA, and RNA quality was then checked on an Agilent 2100 Bioanalyzer.

This sample was included in a study of T cells in Graves' hyperthyroidism and ophthalmopathy (dated by TCRdb to the late 2010s). Regarding the complete study: Peripheral blood was collected at initial diagnosis, before any treatment. Whether ophthalmopathy could be predicted prospectively was tested in an independent validation cohort made up of under 20 hyperthyroidism patients plus 17 patients who later progressed to ophthalmopathy. Once sampling was done, hyperthyroidism patients were given methimazole at a starting dose of 30 mg daily, whereas ophthalmopathy patients were given high-dose intravenous methylprednisolone. Thyroid tissue and blood T-cell repertoires from over 5 Graves' hyperthyroidism patients were also compared in the study. TCR Vbeta CDR3 sequencing of 130 to 150 peripheral blood samples (over 40 ophthalmopathy, around 80 hyperthyroidism and 17 progressor patients) is reported in the paper. TCR V-J signatures able to tell the groups apart were searched for in a discovery cohort of 90 to 100 patients, of whom over 40 had Graves' ophthalmopathy and around 56 had stable Graves' hyperthyroidism. The 100 or so discovery patients were randomly split 7:3 into training and test sets.

TCR beta CDR3 regions were amplified from RNA transcripts. For the first round of RT-PCR on the TCR CDR3, the HTBI primer set was used together with the Qiagen OneStep RT-PCR kit. Libraries were constructed in a second round of multiplex PCR, after which size selection and purification were carried out. Libraries were sequenced paired-end with 100 bp reads on an Illumina HiSeq2000. The authors' analysis ran thus. Raw data were processed with SOAPnuke, discarding reads with adapters, uncalled bases, mean Phred below 15, or no exact constant-primer or identifier match. COPE v1.2.5 was used to merge the high-quality paired reads, and each unique nucleotide sequence was defined as a clonotype. Clonotypes were aligned to IMGT TRBV, TRBD and TRBJ reference segments using MiTCR v1.1. Analysis was restricted to V-J combinations with a frequency above 0.0001, which covered roughly 99% of repertoires. A TCS score was defined as the ratio between F50 (clonal expansion) and ExV (chaos), using BLOSUM62-based TCRdist between CDR3 peptides within each V-J. Welch's t-statistics and random forest reduced around 520 V-J features to 13, which were used in a naive Bayes classifier (R e1071). Using fastp at Q25 and MiXCR, TCRdb reprocessed the public reads and kept productive beta chains. CDR3 protein sequences are deduplicated, and each keeps its most common genes and DNA. None of the V and J calls come from the authors' own analysis; TCRdb made them. This sample is represented by about 250,000 distinct CDR3 sequences; approximately 23% of them were singletons. About a third of the sample is held by the ten biggest clonotypes.

Here is what the overall study found, with its caveats: A model built on a 13 V-J signature distinguished ophthalmopathy from stable hyperthyroidism, reaching 85% to 90% sensitivity and 81.08% specificity in cross-validation and 80%/75% in testing. Most expanded thyroid clonotypes (frequency above 0.001) were also found in blood, which suggests that blood repertoires may mirror thyroid immune responses. In validation, progression to ophthalmopathy was predicted by the model with roughly 69% sensitivity and 72.22% specificity, a median of about 6.8 months before onset. No statistical method was used to fix the sample size in advance, and group allocation was not hidden from the investigators.

The specimen was blood. The chain joins TRBV6-1 to TRBJ2-7; 7 bases in the junction line up with TRBD1. The clonotype comes from a woman in her forties with Graves' ophthalmopathy. The CDR3 reads CASRATGKYYEQYF. In nucleotide form, the sequence is TGTGCCAGCAGGGCGACAGGGAAGTACTACGAGCAGTACTTC.